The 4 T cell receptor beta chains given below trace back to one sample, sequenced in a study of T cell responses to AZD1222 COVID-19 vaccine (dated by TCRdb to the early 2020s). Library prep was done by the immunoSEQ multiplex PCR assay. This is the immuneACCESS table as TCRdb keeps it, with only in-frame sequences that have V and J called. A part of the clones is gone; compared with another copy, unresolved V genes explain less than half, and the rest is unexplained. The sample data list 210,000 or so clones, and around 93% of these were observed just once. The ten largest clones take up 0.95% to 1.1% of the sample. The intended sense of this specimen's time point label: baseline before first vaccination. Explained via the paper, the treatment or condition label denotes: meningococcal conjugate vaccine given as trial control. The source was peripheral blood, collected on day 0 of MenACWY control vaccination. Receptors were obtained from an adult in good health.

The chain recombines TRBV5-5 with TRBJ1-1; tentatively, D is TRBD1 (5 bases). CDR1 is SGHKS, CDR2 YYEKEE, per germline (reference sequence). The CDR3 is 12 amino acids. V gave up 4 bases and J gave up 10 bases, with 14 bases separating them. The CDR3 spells CASSPEGYLAFF. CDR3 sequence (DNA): TGTGCCAGCAGCCCAGAGGGGTACCTAGCTTTCTTT.

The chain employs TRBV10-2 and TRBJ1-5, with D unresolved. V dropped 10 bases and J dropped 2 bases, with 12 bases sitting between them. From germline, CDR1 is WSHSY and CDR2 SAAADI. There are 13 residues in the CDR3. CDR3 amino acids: CATRLPGNQPQHF. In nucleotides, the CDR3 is TGCGCCACCCGCCTGCCTGGCAATCAGCCCCAGCATTTT.

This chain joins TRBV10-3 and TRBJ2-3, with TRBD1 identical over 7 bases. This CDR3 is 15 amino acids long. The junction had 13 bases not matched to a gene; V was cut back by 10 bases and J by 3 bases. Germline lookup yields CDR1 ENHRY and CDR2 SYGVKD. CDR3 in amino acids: CATQTGSRVTDTQYF. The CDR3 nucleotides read TGTGCCACACAGACAGGGTCTCGGGTTACAGATACGCAGTATTTT.

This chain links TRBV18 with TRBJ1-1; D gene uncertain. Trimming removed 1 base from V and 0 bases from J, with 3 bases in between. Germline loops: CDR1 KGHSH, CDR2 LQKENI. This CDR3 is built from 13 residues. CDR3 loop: CASSPLMNTEAFF. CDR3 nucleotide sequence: TGTGCCAGCTCACCACTGATGAACACTGAAGCTTTCTTT.